A selection of T cell receptor beta chains follows, all from one sample in a study of naive and memory T cell subsets. TCRdb recomputed calls from the UMI-ligation and nested PCR reads with MiXCR, one row per CDR3 protein. The sample includes around 29,000 distinct CDR3 sequences, less than 20% of them seen just once. Source material: effector memory CD4+ T cells from blood. The receptor source for this set is a human donor in good health. CDR3s include the opening cysteine and the closing phenylalanine or tryptophan. The order of the fields is V gene, J gene, CDR3 protein.

v_gene: TRBV5-1
j_gene: TRBJ1-4
CDR3aa: CASSPLASEMRKLFF

v_gene: TRBV5-5
j_gene: TRBJ2-2
CDR3aa: CASSLIVGGELFF

v_gene: TRBV18
j_gene: TRBJ2-7
CDR3aa: CASSPPDSRSYEQYF

v_gene: TRBV5-1
j_gene: TRBJ1-1
CDR3aa: CASSRTGRTEAFF

v_gene: TRBV4-1
j_gene: TRBJ1-2
CDR3aa: CASSQAGTGSNYGYTF

v_gene: TRBV11-2
j_gene: TRBJ2-1
CDR3aa: CASSLAAPINEQFF

v_gene: TRBV4-1
j_gene: TRBJ2-6
CDR3aa: CASSQDVGFGANVLTF

v_gene: TRBV12-3/TRBV12-4
j_gene: TRBJ1-2
CDR3aa: CASSLTGYYGYTF

v_gene: TRBV5-1
j_gene: TRBJ2-7
CDR3aa: CASSRDSLSYEQYF

v_gene: TRBV7-8
j_gene: TRBJ2-2
CDR3aa: CASSPSGGVIGTGELFF

v_gene: TRBV3-1
j_gene: TRBJ2-1
CDR3aa: CASSQDEDEQFF

v_gene: TRBV27
j_gene: TRBJ1-6
CDR3aa: CASSFTGDSPLHF

v_gene: TRBV28
j_gene: TRBJ1-4
CDR3aa: CASGGHSTNEKLFF

v_gene: TRBV5-1
j_gene: TRBJ2-5
CDR3aa: CASSRAPPEETQYF

v_gene: TRBV6-4
j_gene: TRBJ2-3
CDR3aa: CVSSPSFEQNTQYF

v_gene: TRBV5-1
j_gene: TRBJ2-7
CDR3aa: CASTKGYSVKNYEQYF

v_gene: TRBV4-1
j_gene: TRBJ1-3
CDR3aa: CASNPDGTSGNTIYF

v_gene: TRBV5-5
j_gene: TRBJ1-3
CDR3aa: CASSGGRSLSGNTIYF

v_gene: TRBV12-3/TRBV12-4
j_gene: TRBJ2-7
CDR3aa: CASIYEGGGRVKYYEQYF

v_gene: TRBV11-2
j_gene: TRBJ2-3
CDR3aa: CASSLEGAGPRTDTQYF

v_gene: TRBV9
j_gene: TRBJ1-1
CDR3aa: CASSAGPGSMNTEAFF

v_gene: TRBV4-3
j_gene: TRBJ2-7
CDR3aa: CASSQDPLVSDEQYF

v_gene: TRBV28
j_gene: TRBJ1-6
CDR3aa: CATIEFADSYNSPLHF

v_gene: TRBV3-1
j_gene: TRBJ1-4
CDR3aa: CASTQGFAVPGGFAEKLFF

v_gene: TRBV9
j_gene: TRBJ2-7
CDR3aa: CASSVAQGEGEQYF

v_gene: TRBV28
j_gene: TRBJ2-7
CDR3aa: CASLSPYEQYF

v_gene: TRBV5-4
j_gene: TRBJ2-3
CDR3aa: CASSSGLAADTQYF

v_gene: TRBV20-1
j_gene: TRBJ1-4
CDR3aa: CSASSIQGREKLFF

v_gene: TRBV6-2/TRBV6-3
j_gene: TRBJ2-7
CDR3aa: CASSPSAGDYEQYF

v_gene: TRBV30
j_gene: TRBJ2-1
CDR3aa: CACRLRQSTHYNEQFF

v_gene: TRBV9
j_gene: TRBJ1-5
CDR3aa: CASSLGTARDQPQHF

v_gene: TRBV5-1
j_gene: TRBJ2-3
CDR3aa: CASSLMASGQRDTQYF